This T cell receptor (beta chain) was found in a study of blood T cell repertoires in COVID-19. Study-wide background: Sources were T cells, B-cell-depleted T cells, or PBMCs; the material itself was cDNA or gDNA.

Authors' processing steps: The authors estimated nucleated cell counts from reference gene primer amplification. Profiled with immunoSEQ multiplex PCR; TCRdb holds only in-frame clones, not every one. That table gives V, J and clone size, and the DNA gave D and trimming. The table records roughly 200,000 clones, roughly 75% of them present only once. The germline V gene has CDR1 LGHDT and CDR2 YNNKEL (reference sequence). V lost 1 base to trimming and J lost 2 bases, with 5 bases between them. This CDR3 region has 13 residues. Input material: peripheral blood. The chain carries TRBV3-1 (or the pseudogene TRBV3-2) and TRBJ1-2, with D possibly TRBD1 on 5 matching bases. The source of this sequence is a woman in her sixties or seventies with acute or convalescent COVID-19. The CDR3: CASSQGQNYGYTF. The CDR3 coding sequence is TGTGCCAGCAGCCAAGGACAGAACTATGGCTACACCTTC.